This is a list of T cell receptor beta chains from one sample in a study of blood T cell repertoires in COVID-19. Some clones are missing from TCRdb's copy, which holds only in-frame ones; the method was immunoSEQ multiplex PCR. The sample contains roughly 250,000 clones, about 80% of which appear only once. Sequenced material: peripheral blood. These receptors were collected from a woman older than 75 with active or convalescent COVID-19. CDR3s include the opening cysteine and the closing phenylalanine or tryptophan. D genes are given only for firm matches. Size values are once, few and many counts, or a class for expanded clones, and some rows have none.

D gene	J gene	clone size	V gene	CDR3 protein	CDR3 DNA
.	TRBJ2-5	.	TRBV21-1	CAIYTSSQDLYQETQYF	TGTGCCATCTACACTAGCAGCCAGGACCTATATCAAGAGACCCAGTACTTC
TRBD1	TRBJ1-5	.	TRBV5-8	CASSQGQEVNQPQHF	TGTGCCAGCAGCCAGGGACAGGAGGTCAATCAGCCCCAGCATTTT
TRBD1	TRBJ2-5	.	TRBV28	CASSEIMGQGNQETQYF	TGTGCCAGCAGTGAAATCATGGGACAGGGAAACCAAGAGACCCAGTACTTC
TRBD1	TRBJ1-2	.	TRBV15	CATSRERTGMRYTF	TGTGCCACCAGCAGAGAAAGGACAGGGATGAGATACACCTTC
TRBD2	TRBJ2-3	.	TRBV2	CASNQGTSGGAGTDTQYF	TGTGCCAGCAATCAAGGGACTAGCGGGGGGGCGGGCACAGATACGCAGTATTTT
.	TRBJ2-5	.	TRBV5-4	CASSSPSGTQETQYF	TGTGCCAGCAGCTCCCCTTCGGGGACTCAAGAGACCCAGTACTTC
.	TRBJ1-3	.	TRBV6-5	CASRGQRRNTIYF	TGTGCCAGCAGAGGACAGCGACGGAACACCATATATTTT
.	TRBJ1-2	.	TRBV3-1/TRBV3-2	CASSQGEGSPAGYTF	TGTGCCAGCAGCCAAGGTGAGGGAAGTCCAGCCGGCTACACCTTC
TRBD1	TRBJ2-7	.	TRBV7-2	CASSLAPTGGAYEQYF	TGTGCCAGCAGCTTAGCGCCGACAGGGGGCGCCTACGAGCAGTACTTC
.	TRBJ2-1	.	TRBV29-1	CSVEGYQGYNEQFF	TGCAGCGTTGAGGGTTACCAGGGGTACAATGAGCAGTTCTTC
.	TRBJ1-3	once	TRBV5-1	CASSPEGVSGNTIYF	TGCGCCAGCAGCCCCGAAGGGGTCTCTGGAAACACCATATATTTT
.	TRBJ2-2	.	TRBV6-5	CATTGRARTGELFF	TGTGCCACCACTGGCAGGGCGAGGACCGGGGAGCTGTTTTTT
TRBD2	TRBJ2-7	.	TRBV19	CASSQGSGRTYEQYF	TGTGCCAGTAGCCAAGGTAGCGGGAGGACCTACGAGCAGTACTTC
.	TRBJ1-5	.	TRBV3-1/TRBV3-2	CASSQGRNQPQHF	TGTGCCAGCAGCCAAGGGCGCAATCAGCCCCAGCATTTT
.	TRBJ2-7	.	TRBV11-3	CASSLLDRPYEQYF	TGTGCCAGCAGCTTACTTGACAGGCCCTACGAGCAGTACTTC